These 30 T cell receptor beta chains were sequenced from one sample in a study of cytomegalovirus exposure and HLA in healthy donors. With 60 Vbeta and 13 Jbeta primers, the PCR was carried out. The table came from immunoSEQ multiplex PCR; TCRdb's copy has only in-frame clones and leaves some out. Of 150,000 or so clones listed, about 69% are singletons. Source material: PBMCs. The origin of the receptors is a human donor in good health.

The gene calls are TRBV2 and TRBJ1-1; D gene uncertain. The CDR3 has 14 amino acids. Trimming took 3 bases from V and 3 from J, leaving 11 bases between them. Germline CDR1 is SNHLY and CDR2 is FYNNEI. CDR3 bases: TGTGCCAGCAGTGATTTCAGGTCCGACACTGAAGCTTTCTTT. This translates into CASSDFRSDTEAFF.

The count of this clone is one. The chain uses TRBV7-2 and TRBJ2-5; 8 positions match TRBD2. J was trimmed by 5 bases and V by 1 base; bases with no gene match: 15. The CDR3 spans 18 residues. Germline CDR1 is SGHTA and CDR2 is FQGNSA. As DNA, the CDR3 is TGTGCCAGCAGCTTAGGGGATGTTGCGGGGGGAGTAGCGGAGACCCAGTACTTC. It codes for CASSLGDVAGGVAETQYF.

The V call is TRBV18, the J call TRBJ1-3; unclear D gene. The germline V and J ends were trimmed by 1 base and 0 bases, with 10 bases remaining between them. This CDR3 comprises 16 residues. CDR1 and CDR2 (germline): KGHSH, LQKENI. The CDR3 here is CASSPLSRSSGNTIYF. CDR3 coding DNA: TGTGCCAGCTCACCACTCTCTCGGAGCTCTGGAAACACCATATATTTT.

This rearrangement joins TRBV9 to TRBJ2-7, with 7 bases that match TRBD1. The germline gives CDR1 SGDLS, CDR2 YYNGEE. This CDR3 is 14 amino acids long. The V and J ends lost 0 bases and 3 bases, in that order; junction bases with no gene match: 3. The DNA of the CDR3 is TGTGCCAGCAGCGTAGGGCAGGGGGACTACGAGCAGTACTTC. Its protein is CASSVGQGDYEQYF.

This clone has a handful of counts. The chain couples TRBV7-3 to TRBJ2-2; 7 bases map to TRBD2. The germline V gene has CDR1 SGHTA and CDR2 FQGTGA. Trimming removed 5 bases from V and 6 bases from J; junction bases left unmatched: 15. The CDR3 has 17 amino acids. CDR3 amino acids: CASSPRRVGGFSGELFF. The CDR3 nucleotides read TGTGCCAGCAGCCCCCGGCGGGTCGGGGGGTTCTCCGGGGAGCTGTTTTTT.

The chain couples TRBV9 to TRBJ2-2; 10 bases match TRBD1. Germline loops: CDR1 SGDLS, CDR2 YYNGEE. V shed 4 bases, J shed 6 bases, and the junction held 6 bases outside the gene matches. This CDR3 is 15 amino acids long. CDR3: CASSRQGAVPGELFF. The CDR3 DNA reads TGTGCCAGCAGCAGACAGGGGGCAGTCCCCGGGGAGCTGTTTTTT.

This chain joins TRBV7-6 and TRBJ1-3, with D uncertain. The CDR3 runs to 16 residues. V was cut by 5 bases and J by 4 bases, with 18 bases left in between. Germline-derived CDR1 and CDR2 are SGHVS and FNYEAQ. The CDR3: CASSPGGWQAGNTIYF. In nucleotides, the CDR3 is TGTGCCAGCAGCCCCGGTGGCTGGCAGGCAGGAAACACCATATATTTT.

This sequence joins TRBV2 and TRBJ2-7, with 12 bases matching TRBD1. Germline CDR1 and CDR2: SNHLY and FYNNEI. The trim removed 9 bases at V and 6 bases at J, leaving 6 bases unmatched. The CDR3 covers 13 residues. CDR3 region: CARGTGGAAEQYF. The CDR3 DNA reads as TGTGCCAGAGGGACAGGGGGCGCGGCCGAGCAGTACTTC.

The J gene is TRBJ2-2, the V gene TRBV11-3; 8 bases align to TRBD1. Germline trimming cut 3 bases from V and 0 bases from J; bases unmatched to any gene: 0. The V gene's germline CDR1 is SGHNT and CDR2 YENEEA. The CDR3 has 15 residues. The CDR3 spells CASSLGQANTGELFF. Written as DNA, the CDR3 is TGTGCCAGCAGCTTGGGACAGGCGAACACCGGGGAGCTGTTTTTT.

In regard to this clone: Other DNA sequences in this sample translate to the same CDR3. The chain combines TRBV2 with TRBJ1-1, with 9 bases fitting TRBD1. The J segment lost 1 base and the V segment lost 8 bases, leaving 8 bases of the junction unmatched. This CDR3 has 15 amino acids. The germline CDR1 and CDR2 sequences are SNHLY and FYNNEI. CDR3 loop: CASSPWTGENTEAFF. As DNA, the CDR3 is TGTGCCAGCTCCCCTTGGACAGGGGAGAACACTGAAGCTTTCTTT.

The gene calls are TRBV15 and TRBJ2-5, with TRBD1 matching 11 bases. Losses at the gene ends were 3 bases for V and 5 bases for J; bases not matched to a gene: 8. CDR3 size: 16 residues. In germline, CDR1 is LNHNV, CDR2 YYDKDF (reference sequence). CDR3 sequence reads: CATSSWTGGSGETQYF. Here the CDR3 DNA reads TGTGCCACCAGCAGCTGGACAGGGGGCTCGGGGGAGACCCAGTACTTC.

This CDR3 reads CASSYGRLPRTEAFF. In nucleotides, the CDR3 is TGTGCCAGCAGTTACGGGCGCCTCCCCCGCACTGAAGCTTTCTTT. This sequence joins TRBV6-5 and TRBJ1-1; no definite D call. In germline, CDR1 is MNHEY, CDR2 SVGAGI. V was cut by 2 bases and J by 4 bases, with 14 bases left in between. CDR3 length: 15 residues.

As DNA, the CDR3 is TGTGCCAGCTGCTCAGGGTTTGCTCAGCCCCAGCATTTT. Protein product: CASCSGFAQPQHF. The chain carries TRBV6-1 and TRBJ1-5; D possibly corresponds to TRBD1 (5 bases). Trimming left V 8 bases short and J 6 bases short, with 14 bases between. Per the germline V gene, CDR1 is MNHNS and CDR2 is SASEGT. This CDR3 has 13 residues.

The rearrangement links TRBV7-9 to TRBJ1-1; weak D call: TRBD1 (6 bases). Germline CDR1 SEHNR, CDR2 FQNEAQ (reference sequence). The CDR3 length is 15 residues. V was cut by 2 bases and J by 0 bases, with 10 bases left in between. Here the CDR3 DNA reads TGTGCCAGCAGCTTACACTGGACAGTGAACACTGAAGCTTTCTTT. This translates into CASSLHWTVNTEAFF.

The rearrangement joins TRBV6-5 to TRBJ1-3; 10 bases are shared with TRBD1. Germline CDR1 MNHEY, CDR2 SVGAGI. Trimming at V came to 6 bases and at J to 2 bases, leaving 1 base not matched to a gene. CDR3 size: 14 residues. This chain's CDR3 is CASSGQGAGNTIYF. In DNA, the CDR3 is TGTGCCAGCAGCGGACAGGGGGCTGGAAACACCATATATTTT.

The rearrangement uses TRBV5-6 and TRBJ1-3, with 9 bases that match TRBD1. With V trimmed by 4 bases and J by 0 bases, 5 bases remained unmatched. Per the germline V gene, CDR1 is SGHDT and CDR2 is YYEEEE. The CDR3 spans 16 residues. This CDR3 is CASSQGQGNSGNTIYF. The DNA for the CDR3 is TGTGCCAGCAGCCAAGGACAGGGGAACTCTGGAAACACCATATATTTT.

This clone occurred once. The genes are TRBV7-9 and TRBJ1-6; 9 nucleotides agree with TRBD1. This CDR3 region has 15 residues. V was clipped by 3 bases and J by 7 bases; unmatched bases: 4. Germline V gene data show CDR1 as SEHNR and CDR2 as FQNEAQ (reference sequence). The CDR3 spells CASSLSGTGNSPLHF. The DNA for the CDR3 is TGTGCCAGCAGCTTGTCCGGGACAGGGAATTCACCCCTCCACTTT.

The chain joins TRBV19 to TRBJ2-3, with TRBD2 matching over 8 bases. The CDR3 is made up of 14 amino acids. The ends lost 6 bases at V and 1 base at J; junction bases unmatched: 3. Germline CDR1 and CDR2: LNHDA and SQIVND (reference sequence). In DNA form, the CDR3 reads TGTGCCAGTAGCCCGACTAGCGGCACAGATACGCAGTATTTT. Protein product: CASSPTSGTDTQYF.

The V call is TRBV11-3, the J call TRBJ2-5, with 11 bases aligning to TRBD2. Germline CDR1 and CDR2: SGHNT and YENEEA. The CDR3 length is 14 residues. V shed 5 bases, J shed 4 bases, and the junction held 3 bases outside the gene matches. The DNA for the CDR3 is TGTGCCAGCAGCGATACTAGCGGGGGAGAGACCCAGTACTTC. As protein: CASSDTSGGETQYF.

The chain couples TRBV7-2 to TRBJ1-1; D may be TRBD1 (5 bases). CDR3 length equals 15 residues. Germline CDR1 and CDR2: SGHTA and FQGNSA. V lost 5 bases to trimming and J lost 1 base, with 14 bases between them. CDR3 in DNA: TGTGCCAGCAGCCGGGGGGGTCGACAGAACACTGAAGCTTTCTTT. Translating gives CASSRGGRQNTEAFF.

The rearrangement uses TRBV27 and TRBJ2-5; D is perhaps TRBD1 (6 bases). Germline V gene lookup returns CDR1 MNHEY and CDR2 SMNVEV (reference sequence). This CDR3 is built from 18 residues. Trimming left V 3 bases short and J 1 base short, with 21 bases between. The DNA for the CDR3 is TGTGCCAGCAGTTTTCGTGGGGACATTCTAGGTTCCCAAGAGACCCAGTACTTC. It specifies CASSFRGDILGSQETQYF.

The chain recombines TRBV6-1 with TRBJ2-2, with TRBD2 as a possible D gene (6 bases). Trimming took 6 bases from V and 2 from J, leaving 13 bases between them. The germline V gene has CDR1 MNHNS and CDR2 SASEGT. This CDR3 is 15 amino acids long. The CDR3 here is CASRWDWGNTGELFF. The CDR3 DNA sequence: TGTGCCAGCAGATGGGACTGGGGTAACACCGGGGAGCTGTTTTTT.

This chain links TRBV21-1 with TRBJ2-1; the tabulated D call, TRBD2, remains unverified against the DNA. TRBV21-1 represents a pseudogene. The CDR3 spans 19 residues. The CDR3 here is CASSRTTWLGLFIYNEQFF. The DNA of the CDR3 is TGTGCCAGCAGCAGGACTACATGGCTTGGGCTATTCATCTACAATGAGCAGTTCTTC.

This clone was seen more than once but under ten times. The CDR3 is CASSIKAASDEQYF. The CDR3 DNA follows: TGTGCCAGTAGTATTAAGGCGGCTTCGGATGAGCAGTACTTC. The chain links TRBV19 to TRBJ2-7; D remains unclear. The CDR3 is made up of 14 amino acids. CDR1 LNHDA and CDR2 SQIVND come from the germline V gene (reference sequence). Trimming stripped 3 bases from V and 7 bases from J, with 16 bases between.

This clone was seen only a few times. In the same sample, other DNA sequences code for this CDR3. The V and J genes are TRBV27 and TRBJ1-5; TRBD1 might be the D (6 bases). The CDR3 has 13 amino acids. Germline V lookup: CDR1 MNHEY, CDR2 SMNVEV (reference sequence). V was trimmed by 3 bases and J by 6 bases, leaving 9 bases between them. The CDR3: CASSLGGLQPQHF. The CDR3 bases are TGTGCCAGCAGTTTGGGGGGGCTTCAGCCCCAGCATTTT.

The genes are TRBV6-5 and TRBJ1-6; TRBD1 matches 8 bases. The trim removed 5 bases at V and 9 bases at J, leaving 6 bases unmatched. The CDR3 contains 14 residues. From germline, CDR1 is MNHEY and CDR2 SVGAGI. The CDR3 region has the DNA TGTGCCAGCAGTCCCGACAGGGGCGCTTCACCCCTCCACTTT. Translating gives CASSPDRGASPLHF.

A few counts support this clone. The J gene is TRBJ1-5, the V gene TRBV10-3, with unresolved D. Trimming left V 3 bases short and J 1 base short, with 7 bases between. CDR3 length: 14 amino acids. Germline V lookup: CDR1 ENHRY, CDR2 SYGVKD. As DNA, the CDR3 is TGTGCCATCAGTGATAGACTCAGCAATCAGCCCCAGCATTTT. Its protein product is CAISDRLSNQPQHF.

The gene calls are TRBV30 and TRBJ2-1, with TRBD2 matching 10 bases. Germline V gene lookup returns CDR1 GTSNPN and CDR2 SVGIG (reference sequence). Germline trimming cut 8 bases from V and 5 bases from J; bases unmatched to any gene: 9. The CDR3 consists of 14 residues. CDR3 sequence: CARNRGLADNEQFF. The CDR3 DNA is TGTGCCCGCAACCGTGGACTAGCGGACAATGAGCAGTTCTTC. Filled out from reference TRBV30 and TRBJ2-1, the complete variable domain reads SQTIHQWPATLVQPVGSPLSLECTVEGTSNPNLYWYRQAAGRGLQLLFYSVGIGQISSEVPQNLSASRPQDRQFILSSKKLLLSDSGFYLCARNRGLADNEQFFGPGTRLTVL.

V is TRBV10-3 and J is TRBJ2-7, with TRBD1 matching over 9 bases. The CDR3 contains 13 residues. J gave up 4 bases and V 7 bases, and 5 bases lay outside the gene matches. Germline V CDR1 and CDR2: ENHRY, SYGVKD. CDR3 residues: CAITGQGFYEQYF. CDR3 DNA: TGTGCCATCACGGGACAGGGATTTTACGAGCAGTACTTC.

The V gene is TRBV11-2, the J gene TRBJ1-1; perhaps TRBD1 as D (5 bases). Germline V gene lookup returns CDR1 SGHAT and CDR2 FQNNGV. The germline V and J ends were trimmed by 4 bases and 1 base, with 13 bases remaining between them. This CDR3 region has 15 residues. Here the CDR3 reads CASSYNGGENTEAFF. Written as DNA, the CDR3 is TGTGCCAGCAGCTATAATGGGGGGGAGAACACTGAAGCTTTCTTT.